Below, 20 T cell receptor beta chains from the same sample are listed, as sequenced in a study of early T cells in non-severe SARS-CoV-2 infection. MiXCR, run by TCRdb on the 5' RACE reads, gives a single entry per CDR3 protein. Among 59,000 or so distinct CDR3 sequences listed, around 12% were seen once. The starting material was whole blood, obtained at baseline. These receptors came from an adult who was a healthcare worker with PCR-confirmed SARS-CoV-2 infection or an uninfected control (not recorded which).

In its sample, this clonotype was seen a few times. In nucleotides, the CDR3 is TGTGCCAGCAGTTTCAGGCGCTACAATGAGCAGTTCTTC. Amino acid sequence: CASSFRRYNEQFF. The chain uses TRBV27 and TRBJ2-1; D remains ambiguous. This CDR3 has 13 amino acids. CDR1 and CDR2 from the germline V gene are MNHEY and SMNVEV (reference sequence). The V end was cut by 3 bases, the J end by 3 bases, with 6 bases between.

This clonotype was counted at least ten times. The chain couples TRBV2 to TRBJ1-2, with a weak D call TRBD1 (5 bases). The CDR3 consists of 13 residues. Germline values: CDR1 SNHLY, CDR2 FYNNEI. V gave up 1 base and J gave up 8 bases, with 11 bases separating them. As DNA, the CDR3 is TGTGCCAGCAGTGAAGTGGCAGGGTGGGGCTACACCTTC. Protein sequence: CASSEVAGWGYTF.

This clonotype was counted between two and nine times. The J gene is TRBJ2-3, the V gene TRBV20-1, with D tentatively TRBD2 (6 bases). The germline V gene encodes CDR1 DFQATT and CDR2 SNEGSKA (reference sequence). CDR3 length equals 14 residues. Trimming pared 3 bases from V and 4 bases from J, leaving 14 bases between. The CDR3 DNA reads TGCAGTGCTAGTTTCGGGAGTGGACCAGATACGCAGTATTTT. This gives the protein CSASFGSGPDTQYF.

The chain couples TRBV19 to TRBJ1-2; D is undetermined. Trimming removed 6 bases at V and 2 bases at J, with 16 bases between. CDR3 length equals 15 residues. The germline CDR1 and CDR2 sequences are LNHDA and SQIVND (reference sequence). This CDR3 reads CASSWEASLNYGYTF. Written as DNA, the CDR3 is TGTGCCAGTAGCTGGGAGGCCAGCTTGAACTATGGCTACACCTTC.

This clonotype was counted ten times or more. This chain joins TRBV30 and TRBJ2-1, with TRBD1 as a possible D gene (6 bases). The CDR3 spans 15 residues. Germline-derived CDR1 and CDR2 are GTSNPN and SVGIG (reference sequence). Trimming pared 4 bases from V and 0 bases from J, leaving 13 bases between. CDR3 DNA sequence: TGTGCCTGGAAGCAGGGGTCGAGCTCCTACAATGAGCAGTTCTTC. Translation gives CAWKQGSSSYNEQFF.

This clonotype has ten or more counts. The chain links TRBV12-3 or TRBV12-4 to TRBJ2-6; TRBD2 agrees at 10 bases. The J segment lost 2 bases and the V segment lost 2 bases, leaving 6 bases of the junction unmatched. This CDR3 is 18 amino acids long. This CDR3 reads CASSLSSGGRTGANVLTF. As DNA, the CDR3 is TGTGCCAGCAGTTTAAGTAGCGGGGGGAGGACTGGGGCCAACGTCCTGACTTTC.

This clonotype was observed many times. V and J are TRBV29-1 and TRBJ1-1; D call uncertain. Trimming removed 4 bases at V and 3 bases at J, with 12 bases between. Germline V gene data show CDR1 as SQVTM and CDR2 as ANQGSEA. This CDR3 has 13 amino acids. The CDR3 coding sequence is TGCAGCGTTGGGGGTCTGTACCACACTGAAGCTTTCTTT. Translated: CSVGGLYHTEAFF. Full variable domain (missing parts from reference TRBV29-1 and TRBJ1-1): SAVISQKPSRDICQRGTSLTIQCQVDSQVTMMFWYRQQPGQSLTLIATANQGSEATYESGFVIDKFPISRPNLTFSTLTVSNMSPEDSSIYLCSVGGLYHTEAFFGQGTRLTVV.

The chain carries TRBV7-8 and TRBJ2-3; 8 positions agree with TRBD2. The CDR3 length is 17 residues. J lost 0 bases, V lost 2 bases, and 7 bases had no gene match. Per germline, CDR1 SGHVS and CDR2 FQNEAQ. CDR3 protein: CASSLIPSGLSTDTQYF. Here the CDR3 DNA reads TGTGCCAGCAGCTTAATCCCTAGCGGGTTGAGCACAGATACGCAGTATTTT.

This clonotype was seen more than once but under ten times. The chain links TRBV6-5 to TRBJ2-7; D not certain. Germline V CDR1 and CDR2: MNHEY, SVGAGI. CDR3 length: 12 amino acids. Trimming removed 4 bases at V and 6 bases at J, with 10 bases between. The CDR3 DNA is TGTGCCAGCAGTTCCACGACGACCGAGCAGTACTTC. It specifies CASSSTTTEQYF.

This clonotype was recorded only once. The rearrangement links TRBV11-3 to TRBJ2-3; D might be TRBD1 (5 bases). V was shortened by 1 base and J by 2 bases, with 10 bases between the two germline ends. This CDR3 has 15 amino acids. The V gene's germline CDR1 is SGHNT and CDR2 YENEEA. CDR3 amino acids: CASSLAWGPTDTQYF. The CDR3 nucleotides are TGTGCCAGCAGCTTAGCGTGGGGCCCCACAGATACGCAGTATTTT.

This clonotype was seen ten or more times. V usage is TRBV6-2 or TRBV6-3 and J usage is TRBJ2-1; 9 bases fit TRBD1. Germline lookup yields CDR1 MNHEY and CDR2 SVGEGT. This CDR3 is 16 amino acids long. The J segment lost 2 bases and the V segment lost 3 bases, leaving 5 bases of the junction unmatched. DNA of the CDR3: TGTGCCAGCAGTTATCGCCGACAGGGGGCCTACAATGAGCAGTTCTTC. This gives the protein CASSYRRQGAYNEQFF.

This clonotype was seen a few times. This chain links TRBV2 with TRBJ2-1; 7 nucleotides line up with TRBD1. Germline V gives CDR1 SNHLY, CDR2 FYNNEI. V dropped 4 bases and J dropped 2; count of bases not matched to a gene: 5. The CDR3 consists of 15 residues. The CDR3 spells CASSGNRGAYNEQFF. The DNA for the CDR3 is TGTGCCAGCAGTGGGAACAGGGGAGCCTACAATGAGCAGTTCTTC.

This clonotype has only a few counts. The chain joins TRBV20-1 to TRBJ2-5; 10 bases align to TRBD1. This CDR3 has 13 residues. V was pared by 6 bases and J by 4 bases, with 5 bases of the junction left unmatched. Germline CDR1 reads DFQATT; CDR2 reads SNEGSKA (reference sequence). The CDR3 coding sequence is TGCAGTGCCCGATGGACAGGGGGAGAGACCCAGTACTTC. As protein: CSARWTGGETQYF.

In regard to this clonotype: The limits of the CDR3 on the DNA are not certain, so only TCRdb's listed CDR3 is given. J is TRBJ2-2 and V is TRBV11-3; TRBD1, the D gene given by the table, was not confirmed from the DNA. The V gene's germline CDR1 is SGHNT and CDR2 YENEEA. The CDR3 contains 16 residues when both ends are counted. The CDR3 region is CASSLECGRAPGSCFF.

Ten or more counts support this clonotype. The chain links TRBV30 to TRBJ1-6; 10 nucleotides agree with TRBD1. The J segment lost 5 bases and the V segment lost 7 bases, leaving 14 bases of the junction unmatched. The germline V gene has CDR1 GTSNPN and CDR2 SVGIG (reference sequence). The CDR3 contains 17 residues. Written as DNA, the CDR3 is TGTGCCTCCCCACGACACCCGGGACAGGGGAATAATTCACCCCTCCACTTT. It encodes CASPRHPGQGNNSPLHF.

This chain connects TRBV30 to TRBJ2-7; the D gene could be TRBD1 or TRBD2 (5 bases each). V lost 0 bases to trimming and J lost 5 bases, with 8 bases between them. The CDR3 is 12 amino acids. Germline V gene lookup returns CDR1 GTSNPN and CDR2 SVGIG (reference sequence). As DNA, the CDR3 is TGTGCCTGGAGTGTACGAGGGGACGAGCAGTACTTC. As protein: CAWSVRGDEQYF.

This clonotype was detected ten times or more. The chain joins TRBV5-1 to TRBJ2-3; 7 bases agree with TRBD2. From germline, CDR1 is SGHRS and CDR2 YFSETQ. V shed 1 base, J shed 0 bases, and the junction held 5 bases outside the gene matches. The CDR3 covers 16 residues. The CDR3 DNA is TGCGCCAGCAGCTTGCGGGCTAGCGGTAGCACAGATACGCAGTATTTT. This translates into CASSLRASGSTDTQYF.

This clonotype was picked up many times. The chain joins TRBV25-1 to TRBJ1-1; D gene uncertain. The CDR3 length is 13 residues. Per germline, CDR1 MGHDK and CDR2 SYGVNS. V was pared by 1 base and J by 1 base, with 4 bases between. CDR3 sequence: CASSESANTEAFF. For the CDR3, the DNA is TGTGCCAGCAGTGAATCCGCGAACACTGAAGCTTTCTTT.

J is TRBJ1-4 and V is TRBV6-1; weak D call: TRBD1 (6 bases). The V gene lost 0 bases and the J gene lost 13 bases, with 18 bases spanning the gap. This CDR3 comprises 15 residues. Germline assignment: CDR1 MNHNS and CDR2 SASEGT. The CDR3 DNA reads TGTGCCAGCAGTGAAGCCGGTTTTGGGGGGCTCGGACTGTTTTTT. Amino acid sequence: CASSEAGFGGLGLFF.

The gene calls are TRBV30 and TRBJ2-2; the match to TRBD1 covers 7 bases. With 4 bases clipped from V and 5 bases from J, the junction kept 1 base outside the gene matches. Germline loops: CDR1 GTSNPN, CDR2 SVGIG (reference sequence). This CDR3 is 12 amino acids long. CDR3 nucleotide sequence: TGTGCCTGGACCAGGGGGACCGGGGAGCTGTTTTTT. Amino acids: CAWTRGTGELFF.